This T cell receptor beta chain is from a study of CXCR3-negative and CXCR3-positive naive CD8 T cells. Whole-study findings and limits: Both naive subsets carried similar amounts of surface CD5, so TCR strength was inferred from TRB CDR3 properties. Cryopreserved PBMCs had partly decreased CXCR3 expression; fresh PBMCs were used in most assays. Naive CXCR3-positive and CXCR3-negative cells shared TRBV-TRBJ usage; memory cells diverged.

The authors prepared UMI-labeled TRB cDNA libraries by 5' RACE. Following a re-call of the 5' RACE reads, TCRdb has one entry per CDR3 protein and lacks DNA. Here the sample table reports roughly 24,000 distinct CDR3 sequences. A word on this clonotype: What it binds is unknown.

The sorting of each CD8+ T cell subset was done in triplicate, at 300,000 cells each. The sample was naive CXCR3- CD8+ T cells from blood. The sample's subset: CD45RO-CCR7+CD27+CD95- naive CD8+ T cells lacking CXCR3 (TNR3-). This TCR came from a human donor in good health. Some clones in this sample may be carry-over from other donors' samples.

CDR3 sequence reads: CASSQVRGAPGYTF. The J gene is TRBJ1-2, the V gene TRBV4-3; the D gene TCRdb calls, TRBD1, cannot be checked with no DNA. The CDR3 totals 14 residues. Germline CDR1 is LGHNA and CDR2 is YSLEER.